These T cell receptor beta chains were read from a single sample in a study of cytomegalovirus exposure and HLA in healthy donors. TCRdb keeps only in-frame clones here, not all; method: immunoSEQ multiplex PCR. Here the sample spans about 95,000 clones, around four fifths being singletons. Sequenced sample: PBMCs. The receptors were gathered from a man in his thirties or forties in good health and CMV-seropositive. The CDR3 runs from the conserved cysteine through the conserved F or W. The D gene is left open where the match is weak. The listing skips clone size in some rows; elsewhere it reads once, few, many or a size class.

V,size,D,J,CDR3,DNA
TRBV5-1,.,.,TRBJ2-5,CASSLSSTGKETQYF,TGCGCCAGCAGCTTGAGTTCGACAGGAAAAGAGACCCAGTACTTC
TRBV27,.,.,TRBJ2-6,CASSGAGQGANVLTF,TGTGCCAGCAGTGGCGCAGGACAAGGGGCCAACGTCCTGACTTTC
TRBV18,few,.,TRBJ1-1,CASSPIGTGDTEAFF,TGTGCCAGCTCACCAATCGGGACGGGGGACACTGAAGCTTTCTTT
TRBV7-8,.,TRBD2,TRBJ2-1,CASSPDRGEPSYNEQFF,TGTGCCAGCAGCCCAGATCGGGGGGAGCCGTCTTACAATGAGCAGTTCTTC
TRBV10-3,.,TRBD2,TRBJ2-1,CAISEEGGPRDEQFF,TGTGCCATCAGTGAGGAGGGAGGGCCTAGGGATGAGCAGTTCTTC
TRBV14,.,TRBD1,TRBJ1-1,CASSHALRTGALNTEAFF,TGTGCCAGCAGCCATGCCCTAAGGACAGGGGCATTGAACACTGAAGCTTTCTTT
TRBV18,few,TRBD1,TRBJ1-4,CASRTGLESNEKLFF,TGTGCCAGCCGGACAGGGTTGGAGTCTAATGAAAAACTGTTTTTT
TRBV7-2,.,TRBD1,TRBJ1-6,CASNPVQGYNSPLHF,TGTGCCAGCAACCCTGTACAGGGGTATAATTCACCCCTCCACTTT
TRBV7-2,.,TRBD2,TRBJ2-3,CASSFTSGSDTQYF,TGTGCCAGCAGCTTTACTAGCGGGAGCGATACGCAGTATTTT
TRBV7-9,.,.,TRBJ2-1,CSSSTPRTEWQFF,TGTTCCAGCAGCACCCCCAGAACAGAATGGCAGTTCTTC
TRBV25-1,.,TRBD2,TRBJ2-3,CASSTLGGSTDTQYF,TGTGCCAGCAGTACCCTGGGGGGGTCCACAGATACGCAATATTTT
TRBV2,.,.,TRBJ1-2,CASSENQRVYGYTF,TGTGCCAGCAGTGAAAATCAGCGCGTCTATGGCTACACCTTC
TRBV28,.,.,TRBJ2-7,CASSEMAGEQYF,TGTGCCAGCAGTGAGATGGCGGGCGAGCAGTACTTC
TRBV7-2,.,TRBD1,TRBJ2-4,CASSEGTGGGNIQYF,TGTGCCAGCAGCGAAGGGACAGGGGGCGGAAACATTCAGTACTTC
TRBV6-1,.,.,TRBJ2-3,CASSERADTQYF,TGTGCCAGCAGTGAACGTGCAGATACGCAGTATTTT
TRBV7-9,.,.,TRBJ2-7,CSSILSPGGGSSYEQYF,TGTTCCAGCATCCTATCCCCTGGGGGCGGGAGCTCCTACGAGCAGTACTTC
TRBV5-4,.,TRBD1,TRBJ2-7,CASSLYRGQGDPYEQYF,TGTGCCAGCAGCTTGTACCGAGGACAGGGGGATCCCTACGAGCAGTACTTC
TRBV6-5,.,.,TRBJ2-1,CASSLDSPSGNEQFF,TGTGCCAGCAGTTTGGACAGTCCCTCGGGCAATGAGCAGTTCTTC
TRBV19,.,.,TRBJ2-7,CASSIATVYEQYF,TGTGCCAGTAGTATAGCGACAGTTTACGAGCAGTACTTC
TRBV11-2,.,.,TRBJ1-4,CASSGGPRHSPGWEKLFF,TGTGCCAGCAGCGGAGGTCCTAGACACTCCCCAGGATGGGAAAAACTGTTTTTT
TRBV5-5,few,.,TRBJ1-4,CASSLSLHEKLFF,TGTGCCAGCAGCTTATCACTGCATGAAAAACTGTTTTTT
TRBV5-1,once,TRBD1,TRBJ1-6,CASSLDRAYNSPLHF,TGCGCCAGCAGCCTAGACAGGGCCTATAATTCACCCCTCCACTTT
TRBV28,.,TRBD2,TRBJ2-5,CASSFGLAGVETQYF,TGTGCCAGCAGTTTTGGACTAGCGGGAGTTGAGACCCAGTACTTC
TRBV5-1,.,TRBD2,TRBJ2-1,CASSGGLAGGRNEQFF,TGCGCCAGCAGCGGGGGACTAGCGGGAGGACGGAATGAGCAGTTCTTC
TRBV30,.,TRBD2,TRBJ2-5,CAWSHPPGTSGQETQYF,TGTGCCTGGAGTCACCCTCCCGGGACTAGCGGACAAGAGACCCAGTACTTC
TRBV6-6,.,TRBD2,TRBJ2-2,CASLGGMNTGELFF,TGTGCCAGCCTCGGGGGGATGAACACCGGGGAGTTGTTTTTT
TRBV25-1,.,.,TRBJ2-5,CASSIRGWGRAQETQYF,TGTGCCAGCAGTATCCGAGGGTGGGGGCGAGCTCAAGAGACCCAGTACTTC
TRBV27,.,.,TRBJ1-5,CASTSRPGHNQPQHF,TGTGCCAGCACCTCACGACCGGGTCACAATCAGCCCCAGCATTTT
TRBV25-1,.,TRBD1,TRBJ1-2,CASSAPTGYGYTF,TGTGCCAGCAGTGCCCCGACAGGGTATGGCTACACCTTC